This T cell receptor (beta chain) was captured by sequencing in a study of blood T cell repertoires in COVID-19. Study as a whole: Italy, Spain and the United States were the sources of the convalescent and acute COVID-19 samples. From T cells, B-cell-depleted T cells, or PBMCs came the material, which was cDNA or gDNA.

Source study methods: Scientists estimated how many nucleated cells there were by amplifying reference gene primers. Sequenced by immunoSEQ multiplex PCR; TCRdb stores in-frame clones only, minus some. V, J and clone size reflect that table, while D and trimming were determined from the DNA. Among 55,000 to 80,000 clones listed, 80% to 90% were seen once. Specimen: peripheral blood. This receptor was obtained from a human donor in a cohort sampled during active COVID-19.

DNA of the CDR3: TGTGCCAGCAGTTACGGCGGGGGGAGCACAGATACGCAGTATTTT. It codes for CASSYGGGSTDTQYF. J is TRBJ2-3 and V is TRBV6-6; 8 positions agree with TRBD2. Germline V CDR1 and CDR2: MNHNY, SVGAGI (reference sequence). There are 15 residues in the CDR3. Trimming took 2 bases from V and 0 from J; bases not matched to a gene: 1.